This TCR beta chain came from a study of radiation and T cells in renal cell carcinoma (dated by TCRdb to about 2020). Study-level background: Samples came from a clinical trial, in which primary renal cell carcinomas received 15 Gy stereotactic body radiation therapy followed by nephrectomy 4 weeks later. In total, 53 samples, comprising around 26 tumors and some 27 peripheral blood samples, were subjected to TCR beta sequencing. Across all 53 samples, several million unique CDR3 nucleotide sequences encoding roughly 2.7 million unique CDR3 amino acid sequences were identified.

The immunoSEQ kit was used, according to the manufacturer's recommendations, to generate TCR beta libraries from genomic DNA. To prepare libraries, a first multiplex PCR with proprietary primers was run, followed by a second PCR that added unique barcodes, and a bead cleanup was done after each round. A positive control reaction and a negative control reaction, both provided in the kit, were run with every batch of samples. The final libraries were assessed on an Agilent 4200 TapeStation D1000 ScreenTape, pooled by volume, and quantified by qPCR. An Illumina NextSeq500 fitted with a MidOutput 150-cycle cartridge performed the sequencing, running 156 Read1 cycles and 15 Index1 cycles with the kit's custom primers. The pooled library was loaded at approximately 0.95 pM with about 20% PhiX control spiked in. The authors processed their data as follows. The vendor-processed data were analyzed in R, and a clonotype was defined as all T cells that share the same CDR3 nucleotide sequence. In the clone abundance analyses, frequencies in each sample were normalized to that sample's 10,000 most abundant clones. Public T cell clones, which averaged fewer than five per sample, were removed prior to analysis. Tumor-enriched and baseline blood-enriched clonotypes were defined by at least a 32-fold difference in abundance between compartments. Clonotypes expanded or contracted between blood time points were identified with a beta-binomial differential abundance model. The Baroni-Urbani and Buser coefficient was used to measure tumor-blood repertoire similarity, and groups were compared with two-tailed Wilcoxon tests in R. Imported from immuneACCESS, the table was reduced by TCRdb to in-frame sequences with V and J called. These copies leave out some clones; in studies compared against another copy, an unresolved V gene accounts for under half, and the cause of the remainder is not known. That table is the source of V, J and clone size, and D and trimming were worked out from the DNA. The sample table records approximately 120,000 clones; roughly 80% of these occur just once. The ten largest account for 3% of the sample.

Trimming removed 5 bases from V and 2 bases from J, leaving 16 bases between the germline ends. Measured from the cysteine to the phenylalanine, the CDR3 is 15 residues long. Kept here is only the CDR3 DNA, which spans 45 bases and is read in frame from base 1. The germline V gene (reference sequence) yields MNHNY for CDR1 and SVGAGI for CDR2. Summary of the overall study and its limitations: With a single-armed trial design, the study had no way to address how radiation dose or scheduling affects the TCR repertoire. Tracking of blood repertoire dynamics stopped at three to four weeks after treatment, with no follow-up past that point. Because pretreatment tumor biopsies were not available, the study could not determine whether clonotypes were already present within the tumor at baseline. In blood, the top tumor clonotypes increased between baseline and 2 weeks post-radiation and then shrank by 4 weeks, which suggests that tumor-resident clones expanded only transiently.

Read against the paper, the sample's time point label means: baseline pretreatment blood. The treatment or condition label, as the study defines it: 15 Gy SBRT to primary tumor, nephrectomy 4 weeks later. To track tumor-enriched clonotypes, serial peripheral blood was sampled from radiation-treated patients at baseline and at 2 weeks and 4 weeks after SBRT. All patients had renal cell carcinoma with clear cell pathology. The QIAamp DNA Blood Mini Kit (Qiagen) was used to prepare genomic DNA for TCR sequencing. The analyses included just those samples that passed every quality control check. With respect to this clone: The specificity of this receptor is unknown. There are no base qualities to consult, and no much larger clone falls within one base.

The chain links TRBV6-6 with TRBJ2-7, with the D gene too uncertain to name. This clonotype was obtained from a woman aged 55-69 years with renal cell carcinoma. The starting material was blood, obtained from a patient whose treatment included radiotherapy and nephrectomy. The CDR3 reads CASSPSETRTYEQYF. DNA sequence: TGTGCCAGCAGTCCCTCTGAAACCAGGACCTACGAGCAGTACTTC.